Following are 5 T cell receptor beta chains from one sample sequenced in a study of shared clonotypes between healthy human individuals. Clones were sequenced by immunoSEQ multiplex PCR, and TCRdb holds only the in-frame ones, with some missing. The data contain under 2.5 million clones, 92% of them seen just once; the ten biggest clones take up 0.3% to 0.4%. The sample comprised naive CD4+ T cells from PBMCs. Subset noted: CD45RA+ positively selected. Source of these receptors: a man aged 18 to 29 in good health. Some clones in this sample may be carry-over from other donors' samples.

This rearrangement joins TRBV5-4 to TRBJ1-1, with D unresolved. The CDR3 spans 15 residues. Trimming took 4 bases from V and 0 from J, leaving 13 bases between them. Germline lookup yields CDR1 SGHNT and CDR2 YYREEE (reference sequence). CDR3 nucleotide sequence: TGTGCCAGCAGCCCCCGGTTCCCCCTGAACACTGAAGCTTTCTTT. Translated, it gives CASSPRFPLNTEAFF.

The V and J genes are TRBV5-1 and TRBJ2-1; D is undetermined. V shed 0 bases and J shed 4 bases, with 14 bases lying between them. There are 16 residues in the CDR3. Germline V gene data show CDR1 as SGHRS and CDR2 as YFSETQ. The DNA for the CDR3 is TGCGCCAGCAGCTTGGACGGTTCCCTCTCTTACAATGAGCAGTTCTTC. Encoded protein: CASSLDGSLSYNEQFF.

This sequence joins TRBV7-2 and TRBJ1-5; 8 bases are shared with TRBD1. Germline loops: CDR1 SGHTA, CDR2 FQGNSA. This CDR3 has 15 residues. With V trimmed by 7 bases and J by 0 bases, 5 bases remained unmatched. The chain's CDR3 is CASNDRGVSNQPQHF. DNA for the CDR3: TGTGCCAGCAACGACAGGGGTGTTAGCAATCAGCCCCAGCATTTT.

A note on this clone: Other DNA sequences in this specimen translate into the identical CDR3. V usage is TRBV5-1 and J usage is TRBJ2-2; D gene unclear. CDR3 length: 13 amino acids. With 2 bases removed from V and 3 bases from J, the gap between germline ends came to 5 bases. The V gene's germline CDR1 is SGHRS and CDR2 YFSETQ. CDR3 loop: CASSFGDTGELFF. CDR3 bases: TGCGCCAGCAGCTTTGGGGACACCGGGGAGCTGTTTTTT.

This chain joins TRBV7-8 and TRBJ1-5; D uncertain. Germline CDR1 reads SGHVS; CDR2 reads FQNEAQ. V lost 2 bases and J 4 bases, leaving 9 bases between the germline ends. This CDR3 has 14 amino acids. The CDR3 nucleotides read TGTGCCAGCAGCTTAAGGCACGGAAATCAGCCCCAGCATTTT. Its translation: CASSLRHGNQPQHF.